This T cell receptor beta chain was documented in a study of T cells in Graves' hyperthyroidism and ophthalmopathy. The CDR3 spans 15 residues. CDR1 and CDR2 (germline): KGHDR, SFDVKD. V lost 5 bases and J lost 1; bases outside the gene matches: 4. Researchers took RNA transcripts and amplified the TCR beta CDR3 regions from them. HTBI primers drove first-round RT-PCR of the TCR CDR3. TCRdb called the multiplex PCR reads again in MiXCR, with one record for every CDR3 protein. The profile shows 500,000 to 550,000 distinct CDR3 sequences, under 25% of them singletons. This clonotype was recorded a few times. What it binds is unknown. Whole-study findings and limits: The blood repertoire included most of the expanded thyroid clonotypes above 0.001. The model forecast ophthalmopathy, anticipating it by a median around 6.5 months before onset.

Calling Graves' hyperthyroidism stable meant ophthalmopathy did not progress within 18 months. Newly diagnosed hyperthyroidism patients aged 18 to 65 years had disease lasting under 2 months. This clonotype was sampled from a man between 18 and 35 years old with Graves' hyperthyroidism. This chain joins TRBV24-1 and TRBJ2-7; 10 bases agree with TRBD2. Specimen: blood. CDR3 nucleotide sequence: TGTGCCACCAGTGCCAGGACTAGCGGATCCTACGAGCAGTACTTC. Encoded protein: CATSARTSGSYEQYF.